The 23 T cell receptor beta chains below come from one sample, sequenced in a study of T-cell reconstitution after alpha-beta-depleted transplantation in children. Construction of the TCRbeta library involved unique molecular identifiers. One entry per CDR3 protein, called by TCRdb with MiXCR from the PCR reads. Of hundreds of thousands of distinct CDR3 sequences listed, 8.4% are singletons. The input for sequencing was PBMCs, mostly from graft donor cells, taken 360 days after TCRalphabeta/CD19-depleted stem cell transplant. These receptors all come from a male patient between 2 and 15 years old who had a stem cell transplant for acute myeloid leukemia, so the T cells may come from the graft donor.

In this sample, this clonotype turned up a few times. The chain has TRBV4-2 and TRBJ1-2; D gene unclear. The CDR3 loop spans 13 amino acids. Germline V gene sequence: CDR1 LGHNA, CDR2 YNFKEQ. The ends were cut back, 0 bases at V and 4 bases at J, with 6 bases in the middle. CDR3 loop: CASSQDRSYGYTF. Written as DNA, the CDR3 is TGTGCCAGCAGCCAAGATAGGAGCTATGGCTACACCTTC.

This clonotype was detected a few times. The rearrangement links TRBV5-5 to TRBJ2-1, with D possibly called TRBD1 or TRBD2 (5 bases each). CDR1 SGHKS and CDR2 YYEKEE come from the germline V gene (reference sequence). CDR3 length equals 15 residues. Trimming took off 6 bases at V and 8 bases at J, with 21 bases between the two ends. The CDR3 DNA reads as TGTGCCAGCACCCCGGGACCTTCCTGGGGGTATGAGCAGTTCTTC. Its translation is CASTPGPSWGYEQFF.

The chain combines TRBV20-1 with TRBJ2-1; D perhaps matches TRBD1 (6 bases). Germline V lookup: CDR1 DFQATT, CDR2 SNEGSKA (reference sequence). The CDR3 length is 17 residues. The CDR3 protein is CCARDLVATQGWNEQFF. CDR3 sequence (DNA): TGCTGCGCTAGAGATCTTGTAGCGACCCAGGGGTGGAATGAGCAGTTCTTC.

This clonotype was observed many times. The chain uses TRBV28 and TRBJ2-3; D is perhaps TRBD1 (6 bases). This CDR3 spans 14 amino acids. Trimming took off 8 bases at V and 2 bases at J, with 14 bases between the two ends. Germline CDR1 and CDR2: MDHEN and SYDVKM. CDR3 DNA sequence: TGTGCCAGCGGCCCGGGACACATCACAGATACGCAGTATTTT. Translation: CASGPGHITDTQYF.

This clonotype has ten or more counts. Here the CDR3 DNA reads TGTGCCAGCAGTTGGACTAGCGGGACGACCACCTACGAGCAGTACTTC. Translated, it gives CASSWTSGTTTYEQYF. The V gene is TRBV5-6, the J gene TRBJ2-7, with 12 bases that match TRBD2. Unmatched junction bases numbered 8, after V lost 5 bases and J lost 2 bases. The germline CDR1 and CDR2 sequences are SGHDT and YYEEEE. The CDR3 runs to 16 residues.

The chain recombines TRBV2 with TRBJ2-1, with D tentatively TRBD1 (5 bases). The CDR3 extends over 16 amino acids. V was pared by 3 bases and J by 0 bases, with 12 bases between. Germline CDR1 is SNHLY and CDR2 is FYNNEI. CDR3 sequence: CASSDDSPSSYNEQFF. The CDR3 DNA follows: TGTGCCAGCAGTGACGACAGCCCCAGCTCCTACAATGAGCAGTTCTTC.

V usage is TRBV7-2 and J usage is TRBJ2-7, with 8 positions matching TRBD2. V was pared by 1 base and J by 2 bases, with 1 base of the junction left unmatched. CDR1 and CDR2 from the germline V gene are SGHTA and FQGNSA. CDR3 length: 14 amino acids. The CDR3 is CASSLVLAAYEQYF. CDR3 DNA sequence: TGTGCCAGCAGCTTAGTACTAGCGGCCTACGAGCAGTACTTC. Full variable domain (remainder filled in from reference TRBV7-2 and TRBJ2-7): GAGVSQSPSNKVTEKGKDVELRCDPISGHTALYWYRQSLGQGLEFLIYFQGNSAPDKSGLPSDRFSAERTGGSVSTLTIQRTQQEDSAVYLCASSLVLAAYEQYFGPGTRLTVT.

This clonotype has at least ten counts. This rearrangement joins TRBV25-1 to TRBJ2-3, with TRBD2 matching over 8 bases. The CDR3 has 15 amino acids. Trimming took 2 bases from V and 1 from J; bases not matched to a gene: 2. CDR1 is MGHDK, CDR2 SYGVNS, per germline. The CDR3 DNA reads TGTGCCAGCAGTGAAAGCGGGAGTGGCACAGATACGCAGTATTTT. It is translated as CASSESGSGTDTQYF.

The chain employs TRBV9 and TRBJ2-3; TRBD2 matches at 7 bases. Losses at the gene ends were 4 bases for V and 5 bases for J; bases not matched to a gene: 16. CDR3 length equals 17 residues. Germline CDR1 and CDR2: SGDLS and YYNGEE. This CDR3 is CASSNPSGRTRGDTQYF. The CDR3 nucleotides read TGTGCCAGCAGCAATCCCTCGGGTCGGACTAGAGGAGATACGCAGTATTTT.

This clonotype was detected only a few times. V gene TRBV5-8 combines with J gene TRBJ2-7, with TRBD1 as a possible D gene (5 bases). CDR1 and CDR2 from the germline V gene are SGHTS and YDEGEE. The V and J ends lost 2 bases and 3 bases respectively, with 9 bases between them. The CDR3 sequence is 13 residues long. The CDR3 loop reads CASSFPRDYEQYF. CDR3 in DNA: TGTGCCAGCAGCTTTCCCAGGGACTACGAGCAGTACTTC.

This clonotype was seen many times. The genes are TRBV4-1 and TRBJ2-5; D perhaps matches TRBD1 (6 bases). The CDR3 is made up of 17 amino acids. Germline values: CDR1 MGHRA, CDR2 YSYEKL. V lost 0 bases to trimming and J lost 3 bases, with 17 bases between them. The CDR3 DNA reads as TGCGCCAGCAGCCAAGATCCGCCAGGGGCGCTGAAAGAGACCCAGTACTTC. It yields the protein CASSQDPPGALKETQYF.

In this sample, this clonotype turned up many times. V gene TRBV12-3 or TRBV12-4 combines with J gene TRBJ2-7; D unclear. Trimming removed 3 bases at V and 3 bases at J, with 6 bases between. The CDR3 has 12 residues. The CDR3 coding sequence is TGTGCCAGCAGTTTTTTGGGCTACGAGCAGTACTTC. Translating it yields CASSFLGYEQYF.

This clonotype was counted many times. V usage is TRBV29-1 and J usage is TRBJ2-3; D perhaps matches TRBD1 (6 bases). Trimming removed 0 bases from V and 2 bases from J, with 15 bases in between. The CDR3 runs to 16 residues. Germline values: CDR1 SQVTM, CDR2 ANQGSEA. CDR3: CSVEELGAHLTDTQYF. Here the CDR3 DNA reads TGCAGCGTTGAAGAATTGGGGGCCCACCTCACAGATACGCAGTATTTT.

The sample holds many counts of this clonotype. The chain is built from TRBV7-6 and TRBJ2-1; TRBD1 matches at 9 bases. The CDR3 sequence is 17 residues long. Germline CDR1 is SGHVS and CDR2 is FNYEAQ. V was pared by 5 bases and J by 7 bases, with 15 bases of the junction left unmatched. The CDR3 DNA follows: TGTGCCAGCAGCCCAGTACGACCGGGACAGGGATATAATGAGCAGTTCTTC. Its translation: CASSPVRPGQGYNEQFF.

Many counts were recorded for this clonotype. The chain recombines TRBV5-1 with TRBJ2-2; weak D call: TRBD1 (6 bases). V lost 0 bases to trimming and J lost 0 bases, with 15 bases between them. CDR3 length: 18 residues. Germline CDR1 is SGHRS and CDR2 is YFSETQ. CDR3 nucleotides: TGCGCCAGCAGCTTGGCCCCTGAGACAGGAGCGAACACCGGGGAGCTGTTTTTT. It translates to CASSLAPETGANTGELFF.

This clonotype was found a few times. V and J are TRBV20-1 and TRBJ1-5; TRBD1 matches at 10 bases. The CDR3 is made up of 15 amino acids. The J segment lost 5 bases and the V segment lost 5 bases, leaving 9 bases of the junction unmatched. Per the germline V gene, CDR1 is DFQATT and CDR2 is SNEGSKA (reference sequence). In nucleotides, the CDR3 is TGCAGTGCTTGTCTCGGGACAGGGGTGGATCAGCCCCAGCATTTT. Amino acid sequence: CSACLGTGVDQPQHF.

The rearrangement uses TRBV7-2 and TRBJ1-2; D gene uncertain. This CDR3 region has 13 residues. Germline assignment: CDR1 SGHTA and CDR2 FQGNSA. V was shortened by 3 bases and J by 2 bases, with 7 bases between the two germline ends. The CDR3 DNA is TGTGCCAGCAGCTTCGAGGTGAACTATGGCTACACCTTC. Translating gives CASSFEVNYGYTF.

V usage is TRBV20-1 and J usage is TRBJ2-7, with D possibly TRBD1 on 6 matching bases. V shed 3 bases and J shed 2 bases, with 11 bases lying between them. The CDR3 length is 13 residues. In germline, CDR1 is DFQATT, CDR2 SNEGSKA (reference sequence). CDR3 loop: CSASTGQAYEQYF. CDR3 DNA sequence: TGCAGTGCTAGTACGGGACAAGCCTACGAGCAGTACTTC.

This clonotype was detected a few times. The chain links TRBV2 to TRBJ2-1; 10 bases are shared with TRBD1. Germline-derived CDR1 and CDR2 are SNHLY and FYNNEI. V trimming: 7 bases; J trimming: 6 bases; junction bases outside the gene matches: 3. The length of the CDR3 is 13 residues. For the CDR3, the DNA is TGTGCCAGCACCCGGACAGGGGGCAATGAGCAGTTCTTC. Its protein product is CASTRTGGNEQFF.

The V call is TRBV7-9, the J call TRBJ2-7, with 8 bases aligning to TRBD2. This CDR3 region has 16 residues. The germline CDR1 and CDR2 sequences are SEHNR and FQNEAQ (reference sequence). Unmatched junction bases numbered 9, after V lost 5 bases and J lost 0 bases. The CDR3 here is CASSQSGTSRSYEQYF. CDR3 nucleotide sequence: TGTGCCAGCAGCCAAAGCGGGACTAGTCGCTCCTACGAGCAGTACTTC. The full variable domain, rest sourced from reference TRBV7-9 and TRBJ2-7, is DTGVSQNPRHKITKRGQNVTFRCDPISEHNRLYWYRQTLGQGPEFLTYFQNEAQLEKSRLLSDRFSAERPKGSFSTLEIQRTEQGDSAMYLCASSQSGTSRSYEQYFGPGTRLTVT.

Many counts were recorded for this clonotype. CDR3 DNA sequence: TGCAGTGCTAGAGTCCGGGAGGAGACCCAGTACTTC. Its protein product is CSARVREETQYF. The chain carries TRBV20-1 and TRBJ2-5, with D possibly being TRBD2 (6 bases). Germline V CDR1 and CDR2: DFQATT, SNEGSKA (reference sequence). V was pared by 1 base and J by 5 bases, with 8 bases between. This CDR3 has 12 amino acids.

This clonotype was recorded many times. The CDR3 nucleotides read TGTGCCAGCAGCCAAGACCTAGGGTCTGGGGCCAACGTCCTGACTTTC. Its translation is CASSQDLGSGANVLTF. The chain employs TRBV3-1 and TRBJ2-6; no definite D call. The germline gives CDR1 LGHDT, CDR2 YNNKEL (reference sequence). The CDR3 covers 16 residues. V gave up 0 bases and J gave up 1 base, with 7 bases separating them.

The V and J genes are TRBV10-3 and TRBJ2-4; a weak D match, TRBD1 (6 bases). Germline V gene sequence: CDR1 ENHRY, CDR2 SYGVKD. V was clipped by 2 bases and J by 12 bases, with 11 bases between them. The CDR3 contains 12 residues. The CDR3, as DNA: TGTGCCATCAGTGAGGCCGGGACATCTCAGTACTTC. Amino acids: CAISEAGTSQYF.